Each of the 27 T cell receptor beta chains below was sequenced from the same sample in a study of CD8+CD57+ T cells in acquired aplastic anemia. Before being chosen for sequencing, patients had shown CD8+CD57+ cell expansion by flow cytometry. Genomic DNA constituted the template upon which TCR beta VDJ and CDR3 profiling was performed. TCRdb reprocessed the reads with MiXCR, giving one entry per CDR3 protein. The sample has some 170,000 distinct CDR3 sequences, around 48% seen once. Sample: sorted CD4+, CD8+, or CD8+CD57+ T cells (not recorded which) from PBMCs. The receptors were sampled from a human donor with aplastic anemia.

Note on this clonotype: An end of the junction does not agree with germline; a read error may underlie this. CDR3 DNA: TGTGCTAGCAGCCTGGGCGGGGTCTCCTACAATGAGCAGTTCTTC. It yields the protein CASSLGGVSYNEQFF. The J gene is TRBJ2-1, the V gene TRBV7-7, with a tentative D call TRBD2 (6 bases). The CDR3 sequence is 15 residues long. In germline, CDR1 is SSHAT, CDR2 FNYEAQ (reference sequence). Drawing the rest from reference TRBV7-7 and TRBJ2-1, the complete variable domain is GAGVSQSPRYKVTKRGQDVTLRCDPISSHATLYWYQQALGQGPEFLTYFNYEAQPDKSGLPSDRFSAERPEGSISTLTIQRTEQRDSAMYRCASSLGGVSYNEQFFGPGTRLTVL.

V and J are TRBV4-3 and TRBJ1-1; D gene unclear. The V gene lost 4 bases and the J gene lost 4 bases, with 10 bases spanning the gap. Germline loops: CDR1 LGHNA, CDR2 YSLEER. This CDR3 contains 13 residues. The CDR3 sequence: CASSRGRSTEAFF. The CDR3 bases are TGCGCCAGCAGCCGAGGGAGAAGCACTGAAGCTTTCTTT.

A few counts support this clonotype. CDR3 sequence: CASSEHQQGDETQYF. The CDR3 nucleotides are TGCGCCAGCAGTGAGCATCAACAGGGGGACGAGACCCAGTACTTC. V gene TRBV10-1 combines with J gene TRBJ2-5; 8 nucleotides match TRBD1. V was clipped by 2 bases and J by 5 bases; unmatched bases: 7. The CDR3 consists of 15 residues. From germline, CDR1 is WNHNN and CDR2 SYGVQD (reference sequence).

This clonotype was found a few times. V is TRBV27 and J is TRBJ2-3, with a weak D call TRBD2 (6 bases). Germline CDR1 MNHEY, CDR2 SMNVEV (reference sequence). V was trimmed by 8 bases and J by 2 bases, leaving 23 bases between them. CDR3 length equals 17 residues. The CDR3 region is CASQPLLAGGDTDTQYF. The CDR3 DNA reads TGTGCCAGCCAACCCCTACTGGCTGGCGGGGACACAGATACGCAGTATTTT.

This clonotype came up many times. CDR3 nucleotides: TGCAGCGGTGCCTACAGTGCTAACTATGGCTACACCTTC. The encoded protein is CSGAYSANYGYTF. The chain links TRBV29-1 to TRBJ1-2, with D unresolved. The CDR3 runs to 13 residues. The V end lost 7 bases, the J end lost 0 bases, and 12 bases lay between the germline ends. The germline V gene encodes CDR1 SQVTM and CDR2 ANQGSEA.

In DNA form, the CDR3 reads TGTGCCAGCAGTGGAGACAGGCCCTTTACCTACGAGCAGTACTTC. This encodes CASSGDRPFTYEQYF. V gene TRBV2 combines with J gene TRBJ2-7, with a weak D call TRBD1 (6 bases). This CDR3 is built from 15 residues. The germline V and J ends were trimmed by 4 bases and 2 bases, with 15 bases remaining between them. CDR1 SNHLY and CDR2 FYNNEI come from the germline V gene.

V usage is TRBV6-1 and J usage is TRBJ2-7; 8 bases map to TRBD1. The germline V gene has CDR1 MNHNS and CDR2 SASEGT. After removal of 8 bases from V and 3 bases from J, the junction contained 12 bases not matched to a gene. The CDR3 is 15 amino acids. The CDR3 region has the DNA TGTGCCAGCGCCGCCGGACAGGGAACTTACTACGAGCAGTACTTC. This translates into CASAAGQGTYYEQYF.

V and J are TRBV2 and TRBJ2-5, with D possibly being TRBD1 (5 bases). This CDR3 is 14 amino acids long. V was pared by 7 bases and J by 1 base, with 13 bases between. Germline loops: CDR1 SNHLY, CDR2 FYNNEI. CDR3 residues: CASTVGRAQETQYF. The CDR3 bases are TGTGCCAGCACCGTAGGCAGGGCCCAAGAGACCCAGTACTTC. Complete variable domain (other parts from reference TRBV2 and TRBJ2-5): EPEVTQTPSHQVTQMGQEVILRCVPISNHLYFYWYRQILGQKVEFLVSFYNNEISEKSEIFDDQFSVERPDGSNFTLKIRSTKLEDSAMYFCASTVGRAQETQYFGPGTRLLVL.

This chain links TRBV29-1 with TRBJ1-1, with unresolved D. Germline values: CDR1 SQVTM, CDR2 ANQGSEA. The CDR3 has 9 residues. V was clipped by 8 bases and J by 2 bases, with 3 bases between them. The CDR3 bases are TGCAGCATTAACACTGAAGCTTTCTTT. This sequence encodes CSINTEAFF.

This clonotype appeared many times. CDR3 DNA sequence: TGTGCCAGCAGTATGACAAGTAGCAATCAGCCCCAGCATTTT. It is translated as CASSMTSSNQPQHF. The genes are TRBV2 and TRBJ1-5; D is unresolved. From germline, CDR1 is SNHLY and CDR2 FYNNEI. The CDR3 extends over 14 amino acids. The V end lost 5 bases, the J end lost 0 bases, and 8 bases lay between the germline ends.

This clonotype has only a few counts. The CDR3 is CASSRVLTSPLHF. CDR3 in DNA: TGTGCCAGCAGCCGTGTTTTGACCTCACCCCTCCACTTT. The chain has TRBV7-3 and TRBJ1-6; D gene uncertain. This CDR3 contains 13 residues. V lost 5 bases and J 10 bases, leaving 12 bases between the germline ends. CDR1 and CDR2 (germline): SGHTA, FQGTGA.

This clonotype was observed a handful of times. The chain recombines TRBV5-6 with TRBJ2-2; D possibly corresponds to TRBD2 (6 bases). Germline V CDR1 and CDR2: SGHDT, YYEEEE. The CDR3 runs 15 residues. V gave up 0 bases and J gave up 3 bases, with 9 bases separating them. This CDR3 is CASSLAGVDTGELFF. As DNA, the CDR3 is TGTGCCAGCAGCTTGGCGGGGGTAGACACCGGGGAGCTGTTTTTT.

This clonotype was picked up one time. The chain has TRBV2 and TRBJ2-3, with D unresolved. Germline assignment: CDR1 SNHLY and CDR2 FYNNEI. CDR3 size: 15 residues. V lost 6 bases, J lost 1 base, and 14 bases lay in between. The CDR3 reads CASRSEPYRTDTQYF. CDR3 nucleotides: TGTGCCAGCAGAAGCGAACCGTACCGCACAGATACGCAGTATTTT.

The rearrangement joins TRBV15 to TRBJ2-1; weak D call: TRBD2 (8 bases). V gave up 3 bases and J gave up 0 bases, with 12 bases separating them. Germline V gene lookup returns CDR1 LNHNV and CDR2 YYDKDF (reference sequence). CDR3 length: 16 residues. The DNA for the CDR3 is TGTGCCACCAGCAGCGGGAGGGGGCTCTCCTACAATGAGCAGTTCTTC. Translation gives CATSSGRGLSYNEQFF.

This clonotype turned up a few times. J is TRBJ1-1 and V is TRBV25-1; 9 nucleotides match TRBD1. The CDR3 runs 16 residues. Germline trimming cut 2 bases from V and 7 bases from J; bases unmatched to any gene: 11. Germline V lookup: CDR1 MGHDK, CDR2 SYGVNS. CDR3 in DNA: TGTGCCAGCAGTGAACAACATCGGACAGGGGAGAGTGAAGCTTTCTTT. This gives the protein CASSEQHRTGESEAFF.

This clonotype was counted once. This chain joins TRBV9 and TRBJ2-1; D may match TRBD1 or TRBD2 (5 bases each). This CDR3 contains 11 residues. Trimming took off 7 bases at V and 7 bases at J, with 9 bases between the two ends. Germline assignment: CDR1 SGDLS and CDR2 YYNGEE. The CDR3 sequence is CASGGRNEQFF. CDR3 in DNA: TGTGCCAGCGGGGGAAGGAATGAGCAGTTCTTC.

This clonotype was recorded many times. J is TRBJ1-1 and V is TRBV9, with 12 bases that match TRBD1. The CDR3 has 15 amino acids. Germline trimming cut 3 bases from V and 6 bases from J; bases unmatched to any gene: 6. CDR1 is SGDLS, CDR2 YYNGEE, per germline. DNA for the CDR3: TGTGCCAGCAGCGGGGGACAGGGGGCGGGGGCTGAAGCTTTCTTT. Translation: CASSGGQGAGAEAFF.

This clonotype was counted ten times or more. V gene TRBV15 combines with J gene TRBJ1-5; 8 bases match TRBD1. Trimming took 1 base from V and 3 from J; bases not matched to a gene: 17. Germline CDR1 LNHNV, CDR2 YYDKDF (reference sequence). This CDR3 is 20 amino acids long. Here the CDR3 reads CATSRVMSGQANHPNQPQHF. In nucleotides, the CDR3 is TGTGCCACCAGCAGAGTGATGTCGGGACAGGCGAATCACCCCAATCAGCCCCAGCATTTT.

This clonotype was observed many times. The chain links TRBV12-3 or TRBV12-4 to TRBJ2-5, with a possible D match to TRBD2 (5 bases). The CDR3 length is 12 residues. V dropped 5 bases and J dropped 5 bases, with 9 bases sitting between them. This CDR3 reads CASSVSGETQYF. CDR3 bases: TGTGCCAGCAGTGTGAGCGGTGAGACCCAGTACTTC.

This chain connects TRBV19 to TRBJ1-2, with D uncertain. Germline V gene sequence: CDR1 LNHDA, CDR2 SQIVND (reference sequence). V was cut by 8 bases and J by 11 bases, with 18 bases left in between. The CDR3 length is 12 residues. CDR3 region: CASFTAAVKYTF. Here the CDR3 DNA reads TGTGCCAGTTTTACAGCGGCCGTTAAATACACCTTC.

This clonotype came up many times. The chain employs TRBV7-2 and TRBJ1-4; D may be TRBD1 (5 bases). Trimming pared 4 bases from V and 2 bases from J, leaving 8 bases between. The CDR3 spans 14 residues. Per germline, CDR1 SGHTA and CDR2 FQGNSA. The CDR3 protein is CASSSRQTNEKLFF. In nucleotides, the CDR3 is TGTGCCAGCAGCTCAAGACAGACTAATGAAAAACTGTTTTTT.

This clonotype was seen at least ten times. The chain combines TRBV7-3 with TRBJ1-1; D gene ambiguous. CDR3 length: 13 residues. Per the germline V gene, CDR1 is SGHTA and CDR2 is FQGTGA. Trimming removed 4 bases at V and 1 base at J, with 7 bases between. CDR3 sequence (DNA): TGTGCCAGCAGCTCCGGACGGAACACTGAAGCTTTCTTT. Residues: CASSSGRNTEAFF.

The chain recombines TRBV24-1 with TRBJ1-2; D is unresolved. Trimming shortened V by 7 bases and J by 3 bases, and 8 bases separated the two germline ends. CDR1 is KGHDR and CDR2 is SFDVKD in the germline V gene. CDR3 length: 12 residues. CDR3 in DNA: TGTGCCACCAGGGACCTGGACTATGGCTACACCTTC. Amino acid sequence: CATRDLDYGYTF.

The rearrangement links TRBV7-9 to TRBJ1-5; D gene ambiguous. V was pared by 6 bases and J by 5 bases, with 5 bases between. Germline CDR1 is SEHNR and CDR2 is FQNEAQ (reference sequence). This CDR3 is built from 11 residues. CDR3 region: CASRSDQPQHF. DNA of the CDR3: TGTGCCAGCAGGTCCGATCAGCCCCAGCATTTT.

The rearrangement joins TRBV10-1 to TRBJ2-1; 8 bases map to TRBD1. The CDR3 is 15 residues long. V dropped 4 bases and J dropped 4; count of bases not matched to a gene: 6. Germline V gene data show CDR1 as WNHNN and CDR2 as SYGVQD (reference sequence). The CDR3 sequence: CASSAGGSLYNEQFF. The CDR3 nucleotides are TGCGCCAGCAGTGCAGGGGGCTCCCTTTACAATGAGCAGTTCTTC.

Details on this clonotype: A much larger clone sits a single nucleotide away, making a read error possible. The chain has TRBV2 and TRBJ1-2, with TRBD1 identical over 8 bases. Trimming removed 8 bases from V and 7 bases from J; junction bases left unmatched: 9. The CDR3 is 13 amino acids. Germline V CDR1 and CDR2: SNHLY, FYNNEI. CDR3 in amino acids: CASGRDRIFGYTF. In DNA form, the CDR3 reads TGTGCCAGCGGTAGGGACAGGATCTTTGGCTACACCTTC.

This clonotype has a count of ten or more. The V gene is TRBV11-2, the J gene TRBJ1-6; 7 bases line up with TRBD1. The junction had 6 bases not matched to a gene; V was cut back by 3 bases and J by 10 bases. Germline lookup yields CDR1 SGHAT and CDR2 FQNNGV. There are 14 residues in the CDR3. CDR3 nucleotide sequence: TGTGCCAGCAGCTTTGGGACAGAATCGTCACCCCTCCACTTT. Amino acids: CASSFGTESSPLHF.